Listed here are 5 T cell receptor beta chains from one sample, sequenced in a study of CD8 T cells in Susac syndrome. With random hexamers, reverse transcription was performed on roughly 0.5 to 1 ug of RNA. MiXCR, run by TCRdb on the immunoSEQ multiplex PCR reads, gives a single entry per CDR3 protein. This table holds approximately 260,000 distinct CDR3 sequences, about 96% found once. Sequences were obtained from CD4+ T cells from PBMCs. These receptors came from a human donor with Susac syndrome.

V usage is TRBV7-2 and J usage is TRBJ2-7; D remains unclear. The CDR3 length is 15 residues. The V gene's germline CDR1 is SGHTA and CDR2 FQGNSA. The V end lost 5 bases, the J end lost 2 bases, and 16 bases lay between the germline ends. The CDR3 protein is CASSPTFGVTYEQYF. The DNA of the CDR3 is TGTGCCAGCAGCCCTACCTTTGGGGTAACCTACGAGCAGTACTTC.

This CDR3 is CASSSNRVNEQFF. CDR3 nucleotides: TGCGCCAGCAGCTCTAACAGGGTCAATGAGCAGTTCTTC. V is TRBV5-1 and J is TRBJ2-1, with D perhaps matching TRBD1 (6 bases). Per the germline V gene, CDR1 is SGHRS and CDR2 is YFSETQ. V lost 3 bases and J lost 6, with 10 bases in between. The CDR3 spans 13 residues.

The J gene is TRBJ2-7, the V gene TRBV5-6; 8 bases agree with TRBD2. The V segment lost 4 bases and the J segment 3 bases; nucleotides outside the gene matches: 15. CDR1 SGHDT and CDR2 YYEEEE come from the germline V gene. The CDR3 covers 17 residues. CDR3: CASSAAGVVFVVYEQYF. The CDR3, as DNA: TGTGCCAGCAGCGCAGCGGGAGTAGTCTTCGTTGTCTACGAGCAGTACTTC.

The chain links TRBV28 to TRBJ2-7, with TRBD1 identical over 12 bases. V lost 4 bases and J lost 7; bases outside the gene matches: 5. Germline loops: CDR1 MDHEN, CDR2 SYDVKM. The CDR3 length is 14 residues. The CDR3 sequence: CASSSGQGAREQYF. The CDR3 DNA sequence: TGTGCCAGCAGTTCGGGACAGGGGGCCAGGGAGCAGTACTTC.

This clonotype has just one count. The chain recombines TRBV11-2 with TRBJ2-7, with 10 positions matching TRBD2. Unmatched junction bases numbered 4, after V lost 5 bases and J lost 3 bases. Per the germline V gene, CDR1 is SGHAT and CDR2 is FQNNGV. The CDR3 length is 14 residues. CDR3: CASSIGLADYEQYF. Written as DNA, the CDR3 is TGTGCCAGCAGCATCGGACTAGCGGACTACGAGCAGTACTTC.